The clone carrying this T cell receptor delta chain has a count of ten or more. Antigen specificity is unknown. Bulk repertoires came from Vgamma9/Vdelta2+ or Vdelta2-negative gammadelta T cells flow-sorted from PBMC. The data were obtained in a study of γδ T cells in repeated Plasmodium falciparum infection. Overall study context: Four controlled malaria infections with P. falciparum NF54 spanned less than 800 days.

Regarding the study as a whole: The Malian cohort came from a small rural village of predominantly one ethnic group. Over time and infection, Vgamma9/Vdelta2+ repertoires remained highly stable and polyclonal.

V lost 5 bases, J lost 0 bases, and 28 bases lay in between. Germline lookup yields CDR1 TSWWSYY and CDR2 QGS. CDR3 length equals 20 residues. TCRdb re-called the multiplex PCR reads with CATT. The table has roughly 86,000 delta-chain clones, approximately 1.4% seen once. This receptor was taken from a pool of human donors (malaria-infected and uninfected, not separated). The gene calls are TRDV1 and TRDJ1; D is ambiguous. Sequenced material: gamma-delta T cells from blood. The CDR3 sequence: CALGQVYRSAHEPYTDKLIF. DNA for the CDR3: TGTGCTCTTGGGCAAGTGTACCGATCGGCCCATGAACCTTACACCGATAAACTCATCTTT.